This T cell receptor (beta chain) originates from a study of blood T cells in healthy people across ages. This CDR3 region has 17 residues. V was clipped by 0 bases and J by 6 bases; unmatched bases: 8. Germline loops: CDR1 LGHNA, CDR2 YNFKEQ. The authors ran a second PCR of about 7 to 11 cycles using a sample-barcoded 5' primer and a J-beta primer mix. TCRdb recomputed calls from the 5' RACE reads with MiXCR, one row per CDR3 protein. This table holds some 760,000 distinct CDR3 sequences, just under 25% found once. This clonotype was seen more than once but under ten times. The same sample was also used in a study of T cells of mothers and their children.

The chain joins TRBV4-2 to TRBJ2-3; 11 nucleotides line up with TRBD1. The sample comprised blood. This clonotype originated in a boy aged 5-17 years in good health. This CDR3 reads CASSQEGRDRGSDTQYF. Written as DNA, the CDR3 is TGTGCCAGCAGCCAAGAAGGACGGGACAGGGGGTCGGATACGCAGTATTTT.